This T cell receptor (beta chain) was captured in a study of blood T cell repertoires in COVID-19. The wider study: Acute and convalescent COVID-19 samples came from the United States, Italy and Spain. From T cells, B-cell-depleted T cells, or PBMCs came the material, which was cDNA or gDNA.

Per the original methods: Nucleated cell counts were estimated from reference gene primer amplification. Profiling relied on immunoSEQ multiplex PCR, and the TCRdb table lists in-frame clones only, not all of them. V, J and clone size are taken as reported in that table, and D and trimming were inferred from the DNA itself. The sample records roughly 93,000 clones, 65% to 85% being singletons. This CDR3 comprises 14 residues. The junction had 5 bases not matched to a gene; V was cut back by 1 base and J by 5 bases. Germline V gene sequence: CDR1 GTSNPN, CDR2 SVGIG (reference sequence). J is TRBJ1-5 and V is TRBV30; TRBD1 matches at 7 bases. What was sequenced was peripheral blood. The TCR comes from a woman older than 75 with acute or convalescent COVID-19. CDR3 amino acids: CAWSAGGIDQPQHF. The CDR3, as DNA: TGTGCCTGGAGTGCAGGGGGTATCGATCAGCCCCAGCATTTT.